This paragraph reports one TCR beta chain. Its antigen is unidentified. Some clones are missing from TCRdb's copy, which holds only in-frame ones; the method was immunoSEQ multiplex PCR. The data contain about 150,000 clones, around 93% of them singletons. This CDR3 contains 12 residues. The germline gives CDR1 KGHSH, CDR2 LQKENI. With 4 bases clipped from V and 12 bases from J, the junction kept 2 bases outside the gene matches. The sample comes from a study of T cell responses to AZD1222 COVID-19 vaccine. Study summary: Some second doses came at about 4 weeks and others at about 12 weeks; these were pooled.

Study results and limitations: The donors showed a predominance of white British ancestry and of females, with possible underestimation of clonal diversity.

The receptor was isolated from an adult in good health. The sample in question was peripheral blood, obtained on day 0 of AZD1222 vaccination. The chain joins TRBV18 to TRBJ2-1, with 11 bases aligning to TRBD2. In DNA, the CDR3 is TGTGCCAGCTCACTGACTAGCGGGGTGCAGTTCTTC. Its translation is CASSLTSGVQFF. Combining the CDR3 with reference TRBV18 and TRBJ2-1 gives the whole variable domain NAGVMQNPRHLVRRRGQEARLRCSPMKGHSHVYWYRQLPEEGLKFMVYLQKENIIDESGMPKERFSAEFPKEGPSILRIQQVVRGDSAAYFCASSLTSGVQFFGPGTRLTVL.